A single sample is the source of the 16 T cell receptor beta chains below, sequenced in a study of chemoradiotherapy in HPV16-positive cancers. Using immunoSEQ multiplex PCR, the repertoire was profiled, and TCRdb retains in-frame clones only, with some absent. The table lists around 17,000 clones, around nine tenths of them singletons, with 2.3% in the top ten. This sample comprised blood, obtained from a patient who underwent chemoradiotherapy. Receptors originate from a human donor with HPV-associated anogenital cancer.

The chain employs TRBV7-6 and TRBJ1-1; 7 bases map to TRBD1. J was trimmed by 3 bases and V by 6 bases; bases with no gene match: 7. Germline V CDR1 and CDR2: SGHVS, FNYEAQ. The CDR3 contains 14 residues. Written as DNA, the CDR3 is TGTGCCAGCAGTATCGGTGACAGGGACACTGAAGCTTTCTTT. Its protein product is CASSIGDRDTEAFF. The full variable domain, completed using reference TRBV7-6 and TRBJ1-1, is GAGVSQSPRYKVTKRGQDVALRCDPISGHVSLYWYRQALGQGPEFLTYFNYEAQQDKSGLPNDRFSAERPEGSISTLTIQRTEQRDSAMYRCASSIGDRDTEAFFGQGTRLTVV.

This clone showed up just once. The chain employs TRBV7-2 and TRBJ2-7, with 11 bases matching TRBD2. The V gene end was trimmed by 1 base and the J gene end by 7 bases; junction bases not matched to a gene: 6. This CDR3 region has 15 residues. Germline V CDR1 and CDR2: SGHTA, FQGNSA. DNA for the CDR3: TGTGCCAGCAGCTTAGTAGCTAGCGGGGGGAATGAGCAGTACTTC. Translation gives CASSLVASGGNEQYF. Using reference TRBV7-2 and TRBJ2-7 for the parts outside the CDR3, the full variable domain is GAGVSQSPSNKVTEKGKDVELRCDPISGHTALYWYRQSLGQGLEFLIYFQGNSAPDKSGLPSDRFSAERTGGSVSTLTIQRTQQEDSAVYLCASSLVASGGNEQYFGPGTRLTVT.

The chain combines TRBV2 with TRBJ2-7; maybe TRBD1 (6 bases). The CDR3 is made up of 14 amino acids. Germline CDR1 and CDR2: SNHLY and FYNNEI. The V end was cut by 7 bases, the J end by 2 bases, with 15 bases between. The chain's CDR3 is CASIDKDSAYEQYF. The CDR3 DNA is TGTGCCAGCATAGATAAGGACAGTGCCTACGAGCAGTACTTC.

V and J are TRBV29-1 and TRBJ1-2, with a possible D match to TRBD1 (5 bases). The germline V gene has CDR1 SQVTM and CDR2 ANQGSEA. Trimming stripped 3 bases from V and 8 bases from J, with 16 bases between. The CDR3 covers 13 residues. CDR3 in DNA: TGCAGCGTTGACGACAGTTACTCGCGGGGCTACACCTTC. This translates into CSVDDSYSRGYTF.

The chain employs TRBV19 and TRBJ2-1; a possible D gene is TRBD2 (5 bases). Germline CDR1 LNHDA, CDR2 SQIVND (reference sequence). Trimming shortened V by 4 bases and J by 7 bases, and 8 bases separated the two germline ends. CDR3 length: 12 residues. CDR3 sequence reads: CASSTEGNEQFF. The CDR3 DNA reads TGTGCCAGTAGTACTGAGGGTAATGAGCAGTTCTTC.

The V call is TRBV27, the J call TRBJ1-6; 9 nucleotides match TRBD1. V shed 4 bases and J 9 bases; nucleotides not matched to a gene: 19. Germline loops: CDR1 MNHEY, CDR2 SMNVEV (reference sequence). The length of the CDR3 is 19 residues. The CDR3 DNA is TGTGCCAGCAGTTCTCCCCGGGACAGGGCTTCGAGGACTATTTCACCCCTCCACTTT. This sequence encodes CASSSPRDRASRTISPLHF.

The rearrangement uses TRBV5-1 and TRBJ2-1; no reliable D call. Trimming left V 6 bases short and J 0 bases short, with 16 bases between. The CDR3 consists of 16 residues. Germline CDR1 reads SGHRS; CDR2 reads YFSETQ. The CDR3 loop is CASNLEPLSSYNEQFF. In DNA form, the CDR3 reads TGCGCCAGCAATCTAGAACCTTTGAGCTCCTACAATGAGCAGTTCTTC.

The table lists this clone with a count of one. This chain links TRBV5-4 with TRBJ2-7; D gene unclear. This CDR3 has 12 amino acids. V was trimmed by 0 bases and J by 5 bases, leaving 6 bases between them. Germline CDR1 reads SGHNT; CDR2 reads YYREEE (reference sequence). The CDR3 sequence: CASSLDSNEQYF. The CDR3 nucleotides are TGTGCCAGCAGCTTGGACAGTAACGAGCAGTACTTC.

The V gene is TRBV5-1, the J gene TRBJ2-5; 7 positions match TRBD2. The CDR3 covers 15 residues. Germline V lookup: CDR1 SGHRS, CDR2 YFSETQ. Trimming took 5 bases from V and 3 from J; bases not matched to a gene: 10. The DNA of the CDR3 is TGCGCCAGCAGTCAAAGCGGGACCTTAAAAGAGACCCAGTACTTC. Protein product: CASSQSGTLKETQYF.

CDR3 in amino acids: CASSEPGTGYGYTF. CDR3 sequence (DNA): TGCGCCAGCAGCGAACCAGGGACGGGCTATGGCTACACCTTC. The chain has TRBV4-1 and TRBJ1-2; possibly TRBD1 for D (5 bases). CDR3 length: 14 residues. CDR1 is MGHRA, CDR2 YSYEKL, per germline. Trimming took 5 bases from V and 4 from J, leaving 14 bases between them.

The V and J genes are TRBV28 and TRBJ1-6, with D possibly TRBD1 on 5 matching bases. Per germline, CDR1 MDHEN and CDR2 SYDVKM. The CDR3 has 14 residues. V lost 6 bases and J lost 5, with 11 bases in between. CDR3 nucleotide sequence: TGTGCCAGCAGCTGGGACTTCGATAATTCACCCCTCCACTTT. Residues: CASSWDFDNSPLHF.

In regard to this clone: A read error may account for a junction end that differs from germline. The chain has TRBV27 and TRBJ2-7, with unresolved D. The length of the CDR3 is 15 residues. Per the germline V gene, CDR1 is MNHEY and CDR2 is SMNVEV (reference sequence). DNA for the CDR3: TGTGCCAGCAGTTTATGGTCGGATATCTCCAACGAGCAGTACTTC. This sequence encodes CASSLWSDISNEQYF.

Details on this clone: Germline and junction disagree at one end, which may indicate a read error. This sequence joins TRBV20-1 and TRBJ2-3; D is ambiguous. This CDR3 spans 10 amino acids. CDR1 DFQATT and CDR2 SNEGSKA come from the germline V gene (reference sequence). CDR3 in DNA: TGCAGTGCTGATGAGAAGACGTTGTGTTTT. It specifies CSADEKTLCF.

The chain employs TRBV2 and TRBJ1-4; tentative D call: TRBD1 (5 bases). The germline CDR1 and CDR2 sequences are SNHLY and FYNNEI. The CDR3 covers 17 residues. With 0 bases removed from V and 7 bases from J, the gap between germline ends came to 18 bases. CDR3: CASSEAPGPTSGEKLFF. For the CDR3, the DNA is TGTGCCAGCAGTGAAGCTCCGGGACCCACCTCGGGTGAAAAACTGTTTTTT.

The chain employs TRBV6-5 and TRBJ2-7, with D perhaps TRBD1 (6 bases). The CDR3 is made up of 14 amino acids. The germline V gene has CDR1 MNHEY and CDR2 SVGAGI. V lost 6 bases to trimming and J lost 0 bases, with 12 bases between them. The DNA for the CDR3 is TGTGCCAGCAGGCCGACAGGAGACTCCTACGAGCAGTACTTC. Its protein is CASRPTGDSYEQYF.

The chain joins TRBV27 to TRBJ2-7, with D perhaps matching TRBD2 (5 bases). Germline V gene lookup returns CDR1 MNHEY and CDR2 SMNVEV (reference sequence). V shed 0 bases and J shed 4 bases, with 16 bases lying between them. This CDR3 is 16 amino acids long. CDR3 sequence reads: CASSLSRGIRYYEQYF. CDR3 coding DNA: TGTGCCAGCAGTTTATCCAGAGGGATCCGTTATTACGAGCAGTACTTC.